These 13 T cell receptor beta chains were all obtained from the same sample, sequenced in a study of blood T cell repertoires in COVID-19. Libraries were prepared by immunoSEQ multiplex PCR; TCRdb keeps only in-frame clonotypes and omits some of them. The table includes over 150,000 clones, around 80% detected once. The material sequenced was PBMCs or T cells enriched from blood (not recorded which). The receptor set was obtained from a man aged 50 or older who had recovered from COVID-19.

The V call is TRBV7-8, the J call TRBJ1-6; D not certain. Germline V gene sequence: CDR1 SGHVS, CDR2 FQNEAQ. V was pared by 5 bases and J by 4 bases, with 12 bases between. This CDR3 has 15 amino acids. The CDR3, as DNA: TGTGCCAGCAGCCCTCGGGAGCTGTATAATTCACCCCTCCACTTT. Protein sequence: CASSPRELYNSPLHF.

The CDR3 DNA sequence: TGTGCCAGCAGCTACGGGACAGGGATGAACACTGAAGCTTTCTTT. It codes for CASSYGTGMNTEAFF. The rearrangement uses TRBV7-8 and TRBJ1-1; 9 bases agree with TRBD1. With 4 bases clipped from V and 0 bases from J, the junction kept 3 bases outside the gene matches. The CDR3 length is 15 residues. CDR1 is SGHVS, CDR2 FQNEAQ, per germline.

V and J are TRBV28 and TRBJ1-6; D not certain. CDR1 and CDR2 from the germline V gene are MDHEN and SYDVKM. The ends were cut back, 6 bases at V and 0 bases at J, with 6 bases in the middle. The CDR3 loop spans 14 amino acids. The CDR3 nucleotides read TGTGCCAGCAGCTTTAGCTCCTATAATTCACCCCTCCACTTT. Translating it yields CASSFSSYNSPLHF. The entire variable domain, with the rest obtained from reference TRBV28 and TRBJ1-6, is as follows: DVKVTQSSRYLVKRTGEKVFLECVQDMDHENMFWYRQDPGLGLRLIYFSYDVKMKEKGDIPEGYSVSREKKERFSLILESASTNQTSMYLCASSFSSYNSPLHFGNGTRLTVT.

The CDR3 is CASSETGAKNIQYF. The DNA of the CDR3 is TGTGCCAGCAGCGAAACAGGGGCCAAAAACATTCAGTACTTC. The chain joins TRBV7-9 to TRBJ2-4; D might be TRBD1 (6 bases). CDR3 size: 14 residues. Trimming removed 5 bases at V and 1 base at J, with 9 bases between. The germline gives CDR1 SEHNR, CDR2 FQNEAQ (reference sequence).

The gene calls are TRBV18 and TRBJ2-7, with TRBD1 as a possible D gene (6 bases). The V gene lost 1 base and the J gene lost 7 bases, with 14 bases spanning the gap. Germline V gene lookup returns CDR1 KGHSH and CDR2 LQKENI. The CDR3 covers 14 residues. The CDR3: CASSPRDTKGEQYF. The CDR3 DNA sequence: TGTGCCAGCTCACCACGGGACACCAAGGGGGAGCAGTACTTC. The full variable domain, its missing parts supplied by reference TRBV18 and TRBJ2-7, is NAGVMQNPRHLVRRRGQEARLRCSPMKGHSHVYWYRQLPEEGLKFMVYLQKENIIDESGMPKERFSAEFPKEGPSILRIQQVVRGDSAAYFCASSPRDTKGEQYFGPGTRLTVT.

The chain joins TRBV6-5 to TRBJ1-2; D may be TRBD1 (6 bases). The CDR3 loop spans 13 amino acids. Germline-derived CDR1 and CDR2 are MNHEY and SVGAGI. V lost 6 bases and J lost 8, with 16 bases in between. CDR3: CASRPPGARGYTF. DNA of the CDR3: TGTGCCAGCAGGCCCCCAGGGGCGCGGGGCTACACCTTC.

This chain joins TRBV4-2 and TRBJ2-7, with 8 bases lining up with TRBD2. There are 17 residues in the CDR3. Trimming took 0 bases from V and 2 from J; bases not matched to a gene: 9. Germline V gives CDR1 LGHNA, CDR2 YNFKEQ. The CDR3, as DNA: TGTGCCAGCAGCCAAGACGGTCGCAGCGGGGGAGCCTACGAGCAGTACTTC. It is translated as CASSQDGRSGGAYEQYF.

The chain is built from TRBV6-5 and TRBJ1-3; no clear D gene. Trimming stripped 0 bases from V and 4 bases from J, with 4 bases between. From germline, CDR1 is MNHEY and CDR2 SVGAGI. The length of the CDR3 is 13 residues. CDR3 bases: TGTGCCAGCAGTTACTCCCCAGGAAACACCATATATTTT. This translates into CASSYSPGNTIYF.

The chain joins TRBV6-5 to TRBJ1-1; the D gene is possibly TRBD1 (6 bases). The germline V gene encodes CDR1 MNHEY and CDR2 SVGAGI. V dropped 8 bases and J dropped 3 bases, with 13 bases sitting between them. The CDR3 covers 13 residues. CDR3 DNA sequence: TGTGCCAGCTTACGGGGGGCGCACACTGAAGCTTTCTTT. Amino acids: CASLRGAHTEAFF.

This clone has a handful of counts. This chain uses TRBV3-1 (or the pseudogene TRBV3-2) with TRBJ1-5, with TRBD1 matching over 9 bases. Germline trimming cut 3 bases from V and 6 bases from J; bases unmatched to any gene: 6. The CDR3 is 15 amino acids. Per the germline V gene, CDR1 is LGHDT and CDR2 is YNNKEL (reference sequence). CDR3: CASSQAQGAAQPQHF. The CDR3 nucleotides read TGTGCCAGCAGCCAGGCACAGGGGGCAGCTCAGCCCCAGCATTTT.

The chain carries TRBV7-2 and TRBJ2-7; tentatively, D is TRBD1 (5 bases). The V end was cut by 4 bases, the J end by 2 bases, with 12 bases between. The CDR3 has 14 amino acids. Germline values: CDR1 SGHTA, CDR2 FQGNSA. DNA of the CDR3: TGTGCCAGCAGCTCAGTCCAGGGCCCCTACGAGCAGTACTTC. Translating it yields CASSSVQGPYEQYF.

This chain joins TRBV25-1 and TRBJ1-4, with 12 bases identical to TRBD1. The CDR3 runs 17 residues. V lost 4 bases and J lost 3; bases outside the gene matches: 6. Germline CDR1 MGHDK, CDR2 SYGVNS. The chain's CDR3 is CASSGEGQGAANEKLFF. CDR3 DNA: TGTGCCAGCAGTGGAGAGGGACAGGGGGCAGCTAATGAAAAACTGTTTTTT.

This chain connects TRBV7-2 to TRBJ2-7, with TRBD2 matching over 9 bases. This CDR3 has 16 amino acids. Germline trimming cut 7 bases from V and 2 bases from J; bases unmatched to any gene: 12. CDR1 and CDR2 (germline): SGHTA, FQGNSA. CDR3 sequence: CASTSSSSGVPYEQYF. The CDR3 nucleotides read TGTGCCAGCACCTCGAGCTCTAGCGGGGTTCCCTACGAGCAGTACTTC.